The T cell receptor beta chain under discussion was sequenced for a study of Tregs in tolerant kidney transplant recipients. Overall study results and limits: For some patients, primers changed over time, blocking nucleotide-level comparison.

Recipients received nonmyeloablative bone marrow transplants from related graft donors, with transient mixed chimerism. Thawed PBMCs were FACS-sorted into unstimulated CD4+CD25+CD127- regulatory T cells, CD4+CD25- non-regulatory cells, CD4 and CD8 cells. In this sample, this clone turned up a few times. The antigen is unknown. After removal of 3 bases from V and 7 bases from J, the junction contained 6 bases not matched to a gene. Per the germline V gene, CDR1 is MGHRA and CDR2 is YSYEKL. The CDR3 spans 14 residues. Assay: immunoSEQ multiplex PCR; the TCRdb copy retains only in-frame clones and omits some. The data hold fewer than 95,000 clones, with 93% observed a single time.

Sequencing was performed on CD4+ T cells from blood (PBMCs), taken 12 months after the transplant. The TCR comes from a human patient who received a combined kidney and bone marrow transplant. The graft donor may account for some of the T cells. This rearrangement joins TRBV4-1 to TRBJ2-1, with 7 bases that match TRBD1. The CDR3 sequence is CASSHRGTRNEQFF. As DNA, the CDR3 is TGCGCCAGCAGCCACAGGGGGACAAGAAATGAGCAGTTCTTC.